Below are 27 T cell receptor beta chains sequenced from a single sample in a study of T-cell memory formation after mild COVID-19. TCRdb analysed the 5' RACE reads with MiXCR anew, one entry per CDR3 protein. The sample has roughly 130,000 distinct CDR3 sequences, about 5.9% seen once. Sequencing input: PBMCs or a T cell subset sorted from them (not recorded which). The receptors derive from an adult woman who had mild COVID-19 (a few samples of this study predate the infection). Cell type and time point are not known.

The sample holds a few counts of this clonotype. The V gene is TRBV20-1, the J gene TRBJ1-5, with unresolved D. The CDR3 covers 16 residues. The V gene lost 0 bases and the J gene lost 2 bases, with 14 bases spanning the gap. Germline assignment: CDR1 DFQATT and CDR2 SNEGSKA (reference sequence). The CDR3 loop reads CSARDPINSGNQPQHF. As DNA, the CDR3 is TGCAGTGCTAGAGATCCCATAAACTCGGGCAATCAGCCCCAGCATTTT.

The CDR3 DNA reads as TGTGCCAGCAGTTACCGTGAGGGACCCTACGAGCAGTACTTC. Encoded protein: CASSYREGPYEQYF. The chain links TRBV6-5 to TRBJ2-7, with D perhaps assigned TRBD1 or TRBD2 (5 bases each). The V gene's germline CDR1 is MNHEY and CDR2 SVGAGI. The CDR3 covers 14 residues. V was clipped by 2 bases and J by 2 bases, with 10 bases between them.

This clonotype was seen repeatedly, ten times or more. The CDR3 DNA follows: TGCAGTGCTGTTATCAACAGGAGACCTGAAGCTTTCTTT. Translation: CSAVINRRPEAFF. The chain recombines TRBV20-1 with TRBJ1-1; tentatively, D is TRBD1 (5 bases). The CDR3 is 13 amino acids. The germline V gene has CDR1 DFQATT and CDR2 SNEGSKA (reference sequence). The germline V and J ends were trimmed by 5 bases and 6 bases, with 16 bases remaining between them.

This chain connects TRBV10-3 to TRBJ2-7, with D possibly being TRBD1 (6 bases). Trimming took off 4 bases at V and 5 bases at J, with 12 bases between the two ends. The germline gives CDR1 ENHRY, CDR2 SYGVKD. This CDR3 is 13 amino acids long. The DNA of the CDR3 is TGTGCCATCAGTGTCTCGGGACACGACGAGCAGTACTTC. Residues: CAISVSGHDEQYF.

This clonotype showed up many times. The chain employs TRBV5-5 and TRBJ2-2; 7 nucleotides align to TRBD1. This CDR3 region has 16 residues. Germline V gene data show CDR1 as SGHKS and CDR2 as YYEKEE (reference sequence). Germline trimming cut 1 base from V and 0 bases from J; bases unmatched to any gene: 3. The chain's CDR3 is CASSLRGTANTGELFF. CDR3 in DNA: TGTGCCAGCAGCTTGCGTGGGACAGCGAACACCGGGGAGCTGTTTTTT.

The CDR3 reads CSAILTSGGADTQYF. For the CDR3, the DNA is TGCAGTGCAATACTGACTAGCGGGGGGGCAGATACGCAGTATTTT. The V gene is TRBV20-1, the J gene TRBJ2-3; 14 bases fit TRBD2. This CDR3 contains 15 residues. Germline lookup yields CDR1 DFQATT and CDR2 SNEGSKA (reference sequence). V dropped 6 bases and J dropped 4; count of bases not matched to a gene: 6.

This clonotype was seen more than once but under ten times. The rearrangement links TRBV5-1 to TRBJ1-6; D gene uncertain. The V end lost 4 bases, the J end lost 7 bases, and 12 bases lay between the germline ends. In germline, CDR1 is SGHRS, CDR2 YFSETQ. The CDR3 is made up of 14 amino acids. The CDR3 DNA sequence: TGCGCCAGCAGCAATGGAATCGACAATTCACCCCTCCACTTT. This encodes CASSNGIDNSPLHF. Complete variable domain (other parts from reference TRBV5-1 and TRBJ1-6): KAGVTQTPRYLIKTRGQQVTLSCSPISGHRSVSWYQQTPGQGLQFLFEYFSETQRNKGNFPGRFSGRQFSNSRSEMNVSTLELGDSALYLCASSNGIDNSPLHFGNGTRLTVT.

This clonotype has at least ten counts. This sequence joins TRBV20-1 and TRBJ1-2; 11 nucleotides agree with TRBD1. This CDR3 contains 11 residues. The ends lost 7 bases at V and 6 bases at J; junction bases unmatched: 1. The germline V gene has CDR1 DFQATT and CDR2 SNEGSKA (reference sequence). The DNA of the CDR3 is TGCAGTGGGACAGGGGGCCATGGCTACACCTTC. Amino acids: CSGTGGHGYTF.

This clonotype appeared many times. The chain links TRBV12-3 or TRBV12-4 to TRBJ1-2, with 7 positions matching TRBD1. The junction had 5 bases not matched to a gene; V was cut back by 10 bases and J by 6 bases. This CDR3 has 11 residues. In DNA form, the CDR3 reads TGTGCCAACTACAGGGGTAATGGCTACACCTTC. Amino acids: CANYRGNGYTF.

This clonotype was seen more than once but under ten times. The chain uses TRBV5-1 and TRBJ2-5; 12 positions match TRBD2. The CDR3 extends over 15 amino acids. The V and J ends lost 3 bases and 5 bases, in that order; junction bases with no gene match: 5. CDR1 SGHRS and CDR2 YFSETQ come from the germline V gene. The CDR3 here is CASSSGLAGYETQYF. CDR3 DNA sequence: TGCGCCAGCAGCTCCGGACTAGCGGGGTACGAGACCCAGTACTTC.

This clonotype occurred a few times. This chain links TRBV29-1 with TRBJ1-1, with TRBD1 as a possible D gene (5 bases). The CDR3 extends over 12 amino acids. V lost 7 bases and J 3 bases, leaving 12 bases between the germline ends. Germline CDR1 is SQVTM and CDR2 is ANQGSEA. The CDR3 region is CSARVLDTEAFF. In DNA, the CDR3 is TGCAGCGCCAGGGTCTTGGACACTGAAGCTTTCTTT.

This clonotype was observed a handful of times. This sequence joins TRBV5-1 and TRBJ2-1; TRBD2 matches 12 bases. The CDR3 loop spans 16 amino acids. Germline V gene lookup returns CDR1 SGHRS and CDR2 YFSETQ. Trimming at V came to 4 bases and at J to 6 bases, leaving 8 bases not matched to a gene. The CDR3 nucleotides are TGCGCCAGCAGCCCCCTAACTAGCGGGGGGTTCAATGAGCAGTTCTTC. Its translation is CASSPLTSGGFNEQFF.

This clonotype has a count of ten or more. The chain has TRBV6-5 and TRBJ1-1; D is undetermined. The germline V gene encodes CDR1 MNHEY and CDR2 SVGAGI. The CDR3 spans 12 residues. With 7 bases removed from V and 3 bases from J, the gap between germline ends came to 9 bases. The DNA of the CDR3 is TGTGCCAGCACCGACCAGGACACTGAAGCTTTCTTT. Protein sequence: CASTDQDTEAFF.

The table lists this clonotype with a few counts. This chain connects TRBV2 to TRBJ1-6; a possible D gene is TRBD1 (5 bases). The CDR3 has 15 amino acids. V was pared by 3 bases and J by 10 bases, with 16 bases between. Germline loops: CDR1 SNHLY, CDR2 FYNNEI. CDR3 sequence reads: CASSESGVGGSPLHF. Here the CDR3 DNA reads TGTGCCAGCAGTGAGTCGGGGGTCGGGGGATCACCCCTCCACTTT.

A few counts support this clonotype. The CDR3 sequence: CASSHRDRDDGYTF. The DNA of the CDR3 is TGTGCCAGCAGCCACCGGGACAGGGATGATGGCTACACCTTC. The V and J genes are TRBV6-6 and TRBJ1-2; 9 bases agree with TRBD1. Germline loops: CDR1 MNHNY, CDR2 SVGAGI (reference sequence). This CDR3 comprises 14 residues. V lost 6 bases to trimming and J lost 6 bases; unmatched junction nucleotides: 8.

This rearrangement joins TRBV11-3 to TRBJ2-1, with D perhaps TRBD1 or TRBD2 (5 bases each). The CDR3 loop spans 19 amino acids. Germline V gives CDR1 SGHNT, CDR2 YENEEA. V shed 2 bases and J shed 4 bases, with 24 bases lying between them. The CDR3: CASSLRQDRIVGVYNEQFF. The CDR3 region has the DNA TGTGCCAGCAGCTTAAGGCAGGACCGTATAGTGGGGGTATACAATGAGCAGTTCTTC.

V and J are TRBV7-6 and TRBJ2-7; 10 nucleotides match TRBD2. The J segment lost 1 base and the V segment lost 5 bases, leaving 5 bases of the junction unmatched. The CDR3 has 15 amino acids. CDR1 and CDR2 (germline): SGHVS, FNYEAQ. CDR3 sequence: CASSPSGSWSYEQYF. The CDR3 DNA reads TGTGCCAGCAGCCCTAGCGGGAGTTGGTCCTACGAGCAGTACTTC.

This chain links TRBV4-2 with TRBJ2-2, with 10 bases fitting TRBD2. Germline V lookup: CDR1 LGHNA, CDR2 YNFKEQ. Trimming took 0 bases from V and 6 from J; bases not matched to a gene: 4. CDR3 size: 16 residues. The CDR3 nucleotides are TGTGCCAGCAGCCAAGACACTAGCGGGACAGCCGGGGAGCTGTTTTTT. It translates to CASSQDTSGTAGELFF.

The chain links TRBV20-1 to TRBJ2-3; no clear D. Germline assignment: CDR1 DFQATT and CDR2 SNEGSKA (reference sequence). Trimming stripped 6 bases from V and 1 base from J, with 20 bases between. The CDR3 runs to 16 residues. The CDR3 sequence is CSAPVGWVSGTDTQYF. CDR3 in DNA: TGCAGTGCCCCCGTCGGGTGGGTATCCGGCACAGATACGCAGTATTTT.

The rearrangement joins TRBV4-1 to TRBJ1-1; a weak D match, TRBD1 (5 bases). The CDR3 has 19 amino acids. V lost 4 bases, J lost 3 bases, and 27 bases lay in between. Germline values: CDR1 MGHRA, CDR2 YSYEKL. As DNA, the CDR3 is TGCGCCAGCAGCCCTAGACGGGGCAGGTCCCCAGAAATTGACACTGAAGCTTTCTTT. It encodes CASSPRRGRSPEIDTEAFF.

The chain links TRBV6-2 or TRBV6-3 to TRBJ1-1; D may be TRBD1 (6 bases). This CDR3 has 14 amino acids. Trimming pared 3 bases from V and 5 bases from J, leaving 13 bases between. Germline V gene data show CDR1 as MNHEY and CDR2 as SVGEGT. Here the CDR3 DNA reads TGTGCCAGCAGTTATATCCAGGGGAGGACTGAAGCTTTCTTT. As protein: CASSYIQGRTEAFF.

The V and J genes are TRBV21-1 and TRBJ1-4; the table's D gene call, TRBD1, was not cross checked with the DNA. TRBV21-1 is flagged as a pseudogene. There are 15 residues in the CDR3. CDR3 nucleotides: TGTGCCACGGAGCAGGGGCGGCGTGTGCATGAAAAACTGTTTTTT. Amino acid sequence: CATEQGRRVHEKLFF.

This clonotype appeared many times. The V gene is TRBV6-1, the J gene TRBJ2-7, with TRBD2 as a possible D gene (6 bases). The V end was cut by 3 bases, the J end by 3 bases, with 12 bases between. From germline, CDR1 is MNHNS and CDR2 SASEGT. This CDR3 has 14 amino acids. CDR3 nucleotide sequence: TGTGCCAGCAGTGACTTTGGAGGGGACTACGAGCAGTACTTC. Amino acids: CASSDFGGDYEQYF.

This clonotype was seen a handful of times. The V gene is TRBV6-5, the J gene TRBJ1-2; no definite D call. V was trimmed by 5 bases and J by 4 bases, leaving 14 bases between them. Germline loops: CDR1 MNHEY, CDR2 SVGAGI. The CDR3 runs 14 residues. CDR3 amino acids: CASSGAGGGYGYTF. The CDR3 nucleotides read TGTGCCAGCAGTGGAGCAGGAGGTGGCTATGGCTACACCTTC.

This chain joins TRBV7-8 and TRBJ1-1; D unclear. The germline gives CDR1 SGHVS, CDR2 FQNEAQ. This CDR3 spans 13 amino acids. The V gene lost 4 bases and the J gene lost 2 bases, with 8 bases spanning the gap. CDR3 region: CASSSRENTEAFF. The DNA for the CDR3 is TGTGCCAGCAGCTCAAGGGAAAACACTGAAGCTTTCTTT.

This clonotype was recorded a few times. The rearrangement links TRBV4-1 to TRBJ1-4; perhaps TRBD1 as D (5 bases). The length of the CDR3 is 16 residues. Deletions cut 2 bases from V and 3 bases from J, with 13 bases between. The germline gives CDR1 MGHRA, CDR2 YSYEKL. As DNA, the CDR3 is TGCGCCAGCAGCCAACCGCGAAGAGGGGCTAATGAAAAACTGTTTTTT. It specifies CASSQPRRGANEKLFF.

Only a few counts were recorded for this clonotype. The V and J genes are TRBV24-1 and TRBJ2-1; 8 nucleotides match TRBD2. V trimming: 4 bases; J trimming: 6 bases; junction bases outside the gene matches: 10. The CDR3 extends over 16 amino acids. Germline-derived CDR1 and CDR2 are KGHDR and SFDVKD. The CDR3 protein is CATSDPGGAQFNEQFF. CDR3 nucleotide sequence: TGTGCCACCAGTGACCCCGGGGGGGCCCAATTCAATGAGCAGTTCTTC.